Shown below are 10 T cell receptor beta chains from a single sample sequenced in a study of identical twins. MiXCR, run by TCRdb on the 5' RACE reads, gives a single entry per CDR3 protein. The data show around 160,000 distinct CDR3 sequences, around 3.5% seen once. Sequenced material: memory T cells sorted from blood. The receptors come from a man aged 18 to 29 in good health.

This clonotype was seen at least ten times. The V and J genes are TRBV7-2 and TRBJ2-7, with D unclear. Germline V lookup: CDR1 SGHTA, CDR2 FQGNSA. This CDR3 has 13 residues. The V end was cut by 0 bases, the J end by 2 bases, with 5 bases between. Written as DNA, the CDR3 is TGTGCCAGCAGCTTAGCGCTAGCCTACGAGCAGTACTTC. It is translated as CASSLALAYEQYF. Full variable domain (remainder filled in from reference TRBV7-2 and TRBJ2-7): GAGVSQSPSNKVTEKGKDVELRCDPISGHTALYWYRQSLGQGLEFLIYFQGNSAPDKSGLPSDRFSAERTGGSVSTLTIQRTQQEDSAVYLCASSLALAYEQYFGPGTRLTVT.

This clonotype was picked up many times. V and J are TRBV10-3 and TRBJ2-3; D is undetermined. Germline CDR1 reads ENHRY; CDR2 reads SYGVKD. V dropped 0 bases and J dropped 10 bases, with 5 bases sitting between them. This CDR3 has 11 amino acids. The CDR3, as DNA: TGTGCCATCAGTGAGTCGATTTCGCAGTATTTT. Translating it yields CAISESISQYF.

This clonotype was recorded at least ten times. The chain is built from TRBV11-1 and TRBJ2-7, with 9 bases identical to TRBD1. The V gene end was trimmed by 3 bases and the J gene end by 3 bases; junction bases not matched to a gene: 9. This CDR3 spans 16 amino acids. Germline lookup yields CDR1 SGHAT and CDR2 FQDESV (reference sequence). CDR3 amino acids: CASSFATGTGIYEQYF. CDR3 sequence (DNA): TGTGCCAGCAGCTTTGCTACCGGGACAGGGATCTACGAGCAGTACTTC.

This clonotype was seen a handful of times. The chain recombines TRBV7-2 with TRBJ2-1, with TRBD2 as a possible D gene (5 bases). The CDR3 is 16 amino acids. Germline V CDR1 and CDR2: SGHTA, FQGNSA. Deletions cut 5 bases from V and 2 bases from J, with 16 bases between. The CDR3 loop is CASSRALSGTYNEQFF. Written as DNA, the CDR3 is TGTGCCAGCAGCCGCGCCCTGAGCGGTACCTACAATGAGCAGTTCTTC.

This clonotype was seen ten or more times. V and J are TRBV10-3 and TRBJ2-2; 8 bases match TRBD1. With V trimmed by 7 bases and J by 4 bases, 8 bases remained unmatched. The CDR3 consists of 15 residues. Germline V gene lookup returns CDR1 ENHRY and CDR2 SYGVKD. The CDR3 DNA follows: TGTGCCATCAAAGAGGGACAGGACAGCACCGGGGAGCTGTTTTTT. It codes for CAIKEGQDSTGELFF.

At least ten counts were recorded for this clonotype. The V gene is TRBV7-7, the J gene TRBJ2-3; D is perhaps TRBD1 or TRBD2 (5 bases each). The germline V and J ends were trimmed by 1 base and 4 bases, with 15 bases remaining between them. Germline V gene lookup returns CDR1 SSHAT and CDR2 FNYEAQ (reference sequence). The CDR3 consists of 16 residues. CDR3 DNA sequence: TGTGCCAGCAGCTTAGGCATTGGGGACCCCTCAGATACGCAGTATTTT. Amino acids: CASSLGIGDPSDTQYF.

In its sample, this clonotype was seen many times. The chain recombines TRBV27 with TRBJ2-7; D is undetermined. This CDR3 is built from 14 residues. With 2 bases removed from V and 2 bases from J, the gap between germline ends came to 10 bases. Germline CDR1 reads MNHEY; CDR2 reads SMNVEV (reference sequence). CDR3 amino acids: CASSLGQATYEQYF. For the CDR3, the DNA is TGTGCCAGCAGTTTAGGGCAGGCCACCTACGAGCAGTACTTC.

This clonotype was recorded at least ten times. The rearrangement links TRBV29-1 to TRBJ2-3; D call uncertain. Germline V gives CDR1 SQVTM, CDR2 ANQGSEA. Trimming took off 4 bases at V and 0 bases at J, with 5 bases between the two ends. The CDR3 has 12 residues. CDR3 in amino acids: CSVVWSTDTQYF. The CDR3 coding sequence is TGCAGCGTTGTATGGAGCACAGATACGCAGTATTTT.

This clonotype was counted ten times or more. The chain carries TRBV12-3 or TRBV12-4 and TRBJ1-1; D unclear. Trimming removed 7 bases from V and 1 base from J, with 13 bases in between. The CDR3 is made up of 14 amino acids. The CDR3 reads CASTRMGGNTEAFF. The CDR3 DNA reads TGTGCCAGCACCCGAATGGGAGGGAACACTGAAGCTTTCTTT.

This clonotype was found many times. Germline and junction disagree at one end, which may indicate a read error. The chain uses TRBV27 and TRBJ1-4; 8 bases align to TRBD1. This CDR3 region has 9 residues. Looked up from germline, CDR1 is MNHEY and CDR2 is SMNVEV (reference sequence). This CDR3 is CASSPRGRF. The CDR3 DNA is TGTGCCAGCAGCCCCAGGGGGCGATTT.